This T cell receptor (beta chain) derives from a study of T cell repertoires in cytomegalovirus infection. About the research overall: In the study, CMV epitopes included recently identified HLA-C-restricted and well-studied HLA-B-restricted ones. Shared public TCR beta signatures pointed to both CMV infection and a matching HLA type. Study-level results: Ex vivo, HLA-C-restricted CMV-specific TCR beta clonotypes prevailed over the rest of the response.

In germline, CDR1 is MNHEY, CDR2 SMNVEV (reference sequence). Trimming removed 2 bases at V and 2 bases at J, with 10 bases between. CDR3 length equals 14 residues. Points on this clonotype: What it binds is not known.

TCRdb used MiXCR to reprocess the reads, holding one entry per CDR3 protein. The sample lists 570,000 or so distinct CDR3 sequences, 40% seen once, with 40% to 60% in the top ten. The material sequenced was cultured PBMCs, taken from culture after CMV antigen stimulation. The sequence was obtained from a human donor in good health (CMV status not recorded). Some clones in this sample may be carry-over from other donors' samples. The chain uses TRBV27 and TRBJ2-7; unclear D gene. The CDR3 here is CASSLDWTTYEQYF. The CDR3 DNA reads TGTGCCAGCAGTTTAGATTGGACCACCTACGAGCAGTACTTC.